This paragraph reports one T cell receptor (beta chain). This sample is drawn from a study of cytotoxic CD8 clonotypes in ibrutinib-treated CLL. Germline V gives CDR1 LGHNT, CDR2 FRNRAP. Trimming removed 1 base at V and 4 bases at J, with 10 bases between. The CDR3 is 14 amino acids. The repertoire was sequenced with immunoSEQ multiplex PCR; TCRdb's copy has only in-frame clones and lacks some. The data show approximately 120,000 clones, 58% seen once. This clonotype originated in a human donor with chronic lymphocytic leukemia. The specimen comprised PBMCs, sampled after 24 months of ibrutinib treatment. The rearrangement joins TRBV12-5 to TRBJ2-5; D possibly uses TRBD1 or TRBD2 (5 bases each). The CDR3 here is CASGLAGTSETQYF. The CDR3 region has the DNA TGTGCTAGTGGTTTGGCCGGGACCTCAGAGACCCAGTACTTC.